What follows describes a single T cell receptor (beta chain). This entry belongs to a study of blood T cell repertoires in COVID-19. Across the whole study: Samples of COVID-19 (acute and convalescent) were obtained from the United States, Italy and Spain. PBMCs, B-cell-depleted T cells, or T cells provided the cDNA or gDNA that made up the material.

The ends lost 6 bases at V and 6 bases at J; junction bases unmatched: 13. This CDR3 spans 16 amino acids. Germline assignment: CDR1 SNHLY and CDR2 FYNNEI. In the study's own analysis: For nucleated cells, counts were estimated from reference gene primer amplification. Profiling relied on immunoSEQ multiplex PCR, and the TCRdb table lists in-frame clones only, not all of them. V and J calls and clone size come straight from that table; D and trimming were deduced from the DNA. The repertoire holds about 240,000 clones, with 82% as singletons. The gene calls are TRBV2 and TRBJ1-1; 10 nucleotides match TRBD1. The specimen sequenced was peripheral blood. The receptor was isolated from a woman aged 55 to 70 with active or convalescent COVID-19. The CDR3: CASRADRGRWMAEAFF. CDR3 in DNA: TGTGCCAGCAGGGCCGACAGGGGGCGGTGGATGGCTGAAGCTTTCTTT.